This T cell receptor (beta chain) came from a study of blood T cell repertoires in COVID-19. The wider study: Sites in the United States, Italy and Spain provided acute and convalescent COVID-19 samples.

Germline lookup yields CDR1 KGHSH and CDR2 LQKENI. This CDR3 spans 13 amino acids. Trimming left V 2 bases short and J 15 bases short, with 17 bases between. Measured with immunoSEQ multiplex PCR; TCRdb has only the in-frame clones, and not every one. Of about 270,000 clones listed, about 89% were seen once; the top ten hold around 9%. This clone was seen more than once but under ten times. This receptor was identified in a man between 40 and 49 years old with active or convalescent COVID-19. The chain links TRBV18 to TRBJ1-5, with D unclear. Sequencing input: peripheral blood. CDR3 DNA: TGTGCCAGCTCACCATCGAGAGATTTCCGTGTGCATTTT. Protein: CASSPSRDFRVHF.